This entry features one T cell receptor (beta chain) sequence. A much larger clone lies a single base off, so this may be a read error. The CDR3 length is 16 residues. V shed 5 bases, J shed 1 base, and the junction held 4 bases outside the gene matches. Uncontrolled infection, other autoimmune disease, pregnancy or lactation excluded patients. TCR beta CDR3 region amplification was performed from RNA transcripts. When the TCR CDR3 underwent first-round RT-PCR, the HTBI primer set was used. TCRdb fed the multiplex PCR reads into MiXCR, producing one record per CDR3 protein. The data contain around 300,000 distinct CDR3 sequences, approximately 13% of them seen just once; the ten biggest clones take up roughly 7.9%. This entry comes from a study of T cells in Graves' hyperthyroidism and ophthalmopathy.

The sequence derives from a woman in her 40s with Graves' hyperthyroidism. Material: blood. The genes are TRBV12-3 or TRBV12-4 and TRBJ2-7; 14 bases are a match to TRBD2. Here the CDR3 DNA reads TGTGCCAGCAGTCCGCGGACTAGCGGGAGGTCCTACGAGCAGTACTTC. Encoded protein: CASSPRTSGRSYEQYF.